Listed here is a single T cell receptor (beta chain). The antigen is undetermined. V was shortened by 0 bases and J by 3 bases, with 30 bases between the two germline ends. Germline V CDR1 and CDR2: MNHEY, SVGEGT. The CDR3 has 22 amino acids. The data stem from a study of T cell repertoires in cytomegalovirus infection. Study details: CMV infection and matching HLA type were both indicated by public TCR beta signatures. Study-wide points: Carriers of CMV and the relevant HLA type were discriminated by public TCR beta frequency. Across the ex vivo response, the dominant clonotypes were HLA-C-restricted CMV-specific TCR beta clonotypes.

Each CDR3 protein is one row after TCRdb ran MiXCR on the reads. This sample yields around 490,000 distinct CDR3 sequences, of which around a quarter are seen a single time; roughly 13% belongs to the top ten. The sequence was collected from a human donor in good health (CMV status not recorded). Some clones in this sample may be carry-over from other donors' samples. This chain links TRBV6-2 or TRBV6-3 with TRBJ1-5, with unresolved D. The sequenced material came from PBMCs. In DNA, the CDR3 is TGTGCCAGCAGTTACTCGAAGTTTTGGGTACGACCAAGTCTCAGGCTCAATCAGCCCCAGCATTTT. This sequence encodes CASSYSKFWVRPSLRLNQPQHF.